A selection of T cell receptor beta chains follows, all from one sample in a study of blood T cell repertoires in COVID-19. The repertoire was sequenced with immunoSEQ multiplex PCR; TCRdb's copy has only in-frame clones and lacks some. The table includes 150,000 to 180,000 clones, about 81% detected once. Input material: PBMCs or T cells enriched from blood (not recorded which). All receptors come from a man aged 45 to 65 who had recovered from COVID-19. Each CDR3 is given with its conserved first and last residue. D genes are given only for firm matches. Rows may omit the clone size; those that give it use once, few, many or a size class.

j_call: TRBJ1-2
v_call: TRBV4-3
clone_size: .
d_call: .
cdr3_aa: CASSQDTRGDYGYTF
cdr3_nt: TGCGCCAGCAGCCAAGATACGCGGGGGGACTATGGCTACACCTTC

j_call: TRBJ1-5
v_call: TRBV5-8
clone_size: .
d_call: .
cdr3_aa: CASSSRVGQSAGQPQHF
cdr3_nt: TGTGCCAGCAGCTCGAGGGTCGGACAGTCGGCGGGTCAGCCCCAGCATTTT

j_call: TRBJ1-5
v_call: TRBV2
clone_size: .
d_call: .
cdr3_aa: CASTPWAFGPQHF
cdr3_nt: TGTGCCAGCACTCCGTGGGCGTTCGGGCCCCAGCATTTT

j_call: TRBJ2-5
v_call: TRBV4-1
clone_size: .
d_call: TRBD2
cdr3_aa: CASSRQTSPETQYF
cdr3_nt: TGCGCCAGCAGCCGACAGACTAGCCCAGAGACCCAGTACTTC

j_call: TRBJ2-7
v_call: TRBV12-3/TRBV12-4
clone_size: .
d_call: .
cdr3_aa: CASNIKPGEQYF
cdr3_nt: TGTGCCAGCAACATTAAACCGGGAGAGCAGTACTTC

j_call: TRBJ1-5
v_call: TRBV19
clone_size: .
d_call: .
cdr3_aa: CASSRGYSNQPQHF
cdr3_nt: TGTGCCAGTAGTCGGGGTTATAGCAATCAGCCCCAGCATTTT

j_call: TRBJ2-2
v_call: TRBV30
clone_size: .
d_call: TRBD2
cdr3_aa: CAWGRLAGGQGTGELFF
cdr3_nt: TGTGCCTGGGGGCGGCTAGCGGGGGGGCAAGGCACCGGGGAGCTGTTTTTT

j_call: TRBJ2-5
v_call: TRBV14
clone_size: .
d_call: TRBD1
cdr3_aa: CASSQESVQGAWQETQYF
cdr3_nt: TGTGCCAGCAGCCAAGAATCAGTACAGGGGGCATGGCAAGAGACCCAGTACTTC

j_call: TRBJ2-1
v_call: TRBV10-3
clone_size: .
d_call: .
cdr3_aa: CAISESPGFVQFF
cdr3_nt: TGTGCCATCAGTGAGTCTCCGGGGTTCGTGCAGTTCTTC

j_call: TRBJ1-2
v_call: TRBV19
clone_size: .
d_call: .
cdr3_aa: CASSIGGQYYYGYTF
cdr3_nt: TGTGCCAGTAGTATAGGAGGGCAGTATTACTATGGCTACACCTTC

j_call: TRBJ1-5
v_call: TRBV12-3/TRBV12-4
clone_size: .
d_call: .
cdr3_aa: CASSFSGNQPQHF
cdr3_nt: TGTGCCAGCAGTTTTAGCGGGAATCAGCCCCAGCATTTT

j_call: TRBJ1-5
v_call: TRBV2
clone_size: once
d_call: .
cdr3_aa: CASSVGVGGGSNQPQHF
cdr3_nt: TGTGCCAGCAGTGTGGGCGTCGGAGGAGGGAGCAATCAGCCCCAGCATTTT

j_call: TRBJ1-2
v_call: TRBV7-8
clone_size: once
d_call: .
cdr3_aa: CASSPQKYYGYTF
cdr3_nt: TGTGCCAGCAGCCCACAGAAGTACTATGGCTACACCTTC

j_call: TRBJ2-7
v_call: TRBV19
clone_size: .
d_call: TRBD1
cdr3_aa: CASSIGQGRYEQYF
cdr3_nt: TGTGCCAGTAGTATAGGACAGGGTAGGTACGAGCAGTACTTC

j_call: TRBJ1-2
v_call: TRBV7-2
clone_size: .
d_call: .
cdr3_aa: CASSLARVRTVGHGYTF
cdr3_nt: TGTGCCAGCAGCTTAGCGCGTGTTCGTACAGTGGGGCATGGCTACACCTTC

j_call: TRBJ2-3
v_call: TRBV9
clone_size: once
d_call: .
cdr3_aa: CASSSASGLITDTQYF
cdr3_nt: TGTGCCAGCAGTTCCGCTTCGGGACTGATCACAGATACGCAGTATTTT

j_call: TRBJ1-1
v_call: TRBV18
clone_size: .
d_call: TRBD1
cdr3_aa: CASSIQGTPQYRNTEAFF
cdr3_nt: TGTGCCAGCTCTATACAGGGGACACCTCAATATAGGAACACTGAAGCTTTCTTT

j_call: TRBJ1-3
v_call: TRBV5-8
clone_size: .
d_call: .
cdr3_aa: CASSFSGFSGNTIYF
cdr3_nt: TGTGCCAGCAGCTTCTCGGGGTTCTCTGGAAACACCATATATTTT

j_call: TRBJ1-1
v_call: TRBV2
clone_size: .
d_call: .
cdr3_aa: CASSEQAGMNTEAFF
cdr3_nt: TGTGCCAGCAGTGAACAGGCTGGTATGAACACTGAAGCTTTCTTT

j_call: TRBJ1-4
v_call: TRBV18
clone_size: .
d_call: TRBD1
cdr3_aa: CASSPGTGKEKLFF
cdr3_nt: TGTGCCAGCTCACCCGGGACAGGGAAGGAAAAACTGTTTTTT

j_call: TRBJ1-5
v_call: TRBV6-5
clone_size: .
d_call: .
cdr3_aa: CASSPQGNQPQHF
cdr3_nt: TGTGCCAGCAGTCCACAGGGAAATCAGCCCCAGCATTTT

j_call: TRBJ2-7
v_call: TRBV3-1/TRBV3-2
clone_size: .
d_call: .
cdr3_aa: CASSQVNRADEQYF
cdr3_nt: TGTGCCAGCAGCCAAGTTAACAGGGCAGACGAGCAGTACTTC

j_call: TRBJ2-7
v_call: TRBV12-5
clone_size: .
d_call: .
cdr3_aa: CASGFGYEQYF
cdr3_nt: TGTGCTAGTGGTTTCGGTTACGAGCAGTACTTC

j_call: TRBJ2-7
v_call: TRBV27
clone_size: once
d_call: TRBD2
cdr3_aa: CASSPWGLAGGMTSYEQYF
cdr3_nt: TGTGCCAGCAGTCCCTGGGGCCTAGCGGGGGGAATGACTTCCTACGAGCAGTACTTC

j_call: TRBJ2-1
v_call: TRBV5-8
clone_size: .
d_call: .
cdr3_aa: CASSLAVYNEQFF
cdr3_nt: TGTGCCAGCAGCTTGGCTGTATACAATGAGCAGTTCTTC

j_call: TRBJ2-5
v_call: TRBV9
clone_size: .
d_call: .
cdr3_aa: CASSVQGFLQETQYF
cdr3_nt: TGTGCCAGCAGCGTACAGGGGTTTCTACAAGAGACCCAGTACTTC

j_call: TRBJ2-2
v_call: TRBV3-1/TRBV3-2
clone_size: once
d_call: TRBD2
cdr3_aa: CASSQGLAGRSGELFF
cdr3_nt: TGTGCCAGCAGCCAAGGACTAGCGGGGAGGTCCGGGGAGCTGTTTTTT

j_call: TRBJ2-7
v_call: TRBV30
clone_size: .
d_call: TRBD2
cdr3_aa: CAWRNSGHYEQYF
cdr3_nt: TGTGCCTGGAGGAATAGCGGGCACTACGAGCAGTACTTC

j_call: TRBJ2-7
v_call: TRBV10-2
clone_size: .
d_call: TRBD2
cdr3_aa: CASTSGGHEQYF
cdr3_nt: TGCGCCAGCACTAGCGGGGGGCATGAGCAGTACTTC

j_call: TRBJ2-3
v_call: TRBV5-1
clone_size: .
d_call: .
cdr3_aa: CASSSVRDTKDTQYF
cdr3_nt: TGCGCCAGCAGCTCTGTCAGGGACACGAAAGATACGCAGTATTTT

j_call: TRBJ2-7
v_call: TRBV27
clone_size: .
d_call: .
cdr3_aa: CASSLSGVYEQYF
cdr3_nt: TGTGCCAGCAGTTTGTCGGGGGTCTACGAGCAGTACTTC

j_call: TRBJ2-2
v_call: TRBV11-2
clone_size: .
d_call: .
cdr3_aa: CASSSLRTGELFF
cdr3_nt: TGTGCCAGCAGCTCCTTACGGACCGGGGAGCTGTTTTTT

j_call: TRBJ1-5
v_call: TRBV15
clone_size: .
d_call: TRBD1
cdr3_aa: CATSRGQGIRQPQHF
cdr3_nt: TGTGCCACCAGCAGAGGACAGGGTATTCGTCAGCCCCAGCATTTT

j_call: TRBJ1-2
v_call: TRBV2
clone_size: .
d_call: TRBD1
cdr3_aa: CASKKGANFGGYTF
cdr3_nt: TGTGCCAGCAAAAAGGGGGCGAATTTCGGTGGCTACACCTTC

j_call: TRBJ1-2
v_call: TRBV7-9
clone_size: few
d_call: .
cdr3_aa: CASSLGGSYGYTF
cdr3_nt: TGTGCCAGCAGCTTAGGTGGGAGCTATGGCTACACCTTC

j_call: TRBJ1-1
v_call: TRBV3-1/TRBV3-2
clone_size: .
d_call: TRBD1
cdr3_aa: CASRLRHRGTEAFF
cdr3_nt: TGTGCCAGCAGACTCAGACACAGGGGGACTGAAGCTTTCTTT

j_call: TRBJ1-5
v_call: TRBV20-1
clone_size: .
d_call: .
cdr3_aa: CSASDSYSNQPQHF
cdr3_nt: TGCAGTGCTAGTGACAGTTATAGCAATCAGCCCCAGCATTTT